Here is one T cell receptor (beta chain) with its context. The data stem from a study of T-cell reconstitution after alpha-beta-depleted transplantation in children. Unique molecular identifiers were incorporated into the prepared TCRbeta library. TCRdb independently ran MiXCR on the PCR reads; one entry per CDR3 protein. The repertoire includes approximately 270,000 distinct CDR3 sequences, approximately 9.6% of them detected once, and 10% sits in the top ten. Germline-derived CDR1 and CDR2 are LNHDA and SQIVND (reference sequence). Between the trimmed V and J ends, which lost 6 bases and 0 bases, there was a span of 14 bases. The CDR3 spans 16 residues.

The V and J genes are TRBV19 and TRBJ2-2; D remains unclear. The sequences come from PBMCs from the stem cell graft donor, collected from the stem cell graft. The sequence derives from a human donor who donated a stem cell graft to a child with SCID. The CDR3 spells CASSLIPGSNTGELFF. In nucleotides, the CDR3 is TGTGCCAGTAGCCTTATCCCCGGATCGAACACCGGGGAGCTGTTTTTT.